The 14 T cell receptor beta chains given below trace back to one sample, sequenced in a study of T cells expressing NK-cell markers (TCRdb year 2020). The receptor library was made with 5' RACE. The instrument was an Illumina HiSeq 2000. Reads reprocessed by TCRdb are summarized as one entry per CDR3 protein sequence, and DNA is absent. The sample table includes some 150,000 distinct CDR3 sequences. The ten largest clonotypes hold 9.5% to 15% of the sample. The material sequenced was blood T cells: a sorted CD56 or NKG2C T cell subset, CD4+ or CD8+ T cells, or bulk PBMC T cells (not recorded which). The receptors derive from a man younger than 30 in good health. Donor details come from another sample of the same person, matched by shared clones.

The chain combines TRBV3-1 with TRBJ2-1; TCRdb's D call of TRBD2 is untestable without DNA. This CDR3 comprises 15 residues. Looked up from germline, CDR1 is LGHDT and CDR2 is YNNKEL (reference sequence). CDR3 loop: CASSLAGGRDNEQFF.

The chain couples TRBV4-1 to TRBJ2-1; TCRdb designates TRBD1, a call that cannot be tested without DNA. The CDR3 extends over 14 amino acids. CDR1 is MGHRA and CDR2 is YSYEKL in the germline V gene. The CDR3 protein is CASSQEARGSEQFF.

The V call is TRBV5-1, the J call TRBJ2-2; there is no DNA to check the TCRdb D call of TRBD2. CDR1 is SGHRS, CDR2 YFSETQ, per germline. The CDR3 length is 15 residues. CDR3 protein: CASSGGTSGLRELFF.

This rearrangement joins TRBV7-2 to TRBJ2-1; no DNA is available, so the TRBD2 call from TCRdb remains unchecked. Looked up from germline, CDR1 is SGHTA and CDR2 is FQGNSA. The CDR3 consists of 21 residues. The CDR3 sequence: CASSLVFPGLADDHSYNEQFF.

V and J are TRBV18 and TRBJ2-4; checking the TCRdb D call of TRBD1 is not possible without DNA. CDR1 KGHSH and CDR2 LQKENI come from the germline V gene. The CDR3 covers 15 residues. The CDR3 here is CASSLSGTSENIQYF.

CDR3 sequence reads: CASSRRSNEQFF. The chain uses TRBV5-6 and TRBJ2-1. CDR3 length: 12 amino acids. Per germline, CDR1 SGHDT and CDR2 YYEEEE.

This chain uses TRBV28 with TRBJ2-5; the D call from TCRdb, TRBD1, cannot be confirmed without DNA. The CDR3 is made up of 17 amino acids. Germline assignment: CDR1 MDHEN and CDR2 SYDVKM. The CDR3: CASSLTTAPGPEETQYF.

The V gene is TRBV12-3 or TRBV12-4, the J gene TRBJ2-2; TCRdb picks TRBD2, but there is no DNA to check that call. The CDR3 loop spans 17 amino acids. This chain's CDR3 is CASSPQIAGGRTGELFF.

CDR3 loop: CASSLDGSSADTQYF. V gene TRBV5-6 combines with J gene TRBJ2-3; TCRdb outputs TRBD2, but without DNA this stays unchecked. From germline, CDR1 is SGHDT and CDR2 YYEEEE. The CDR3 runs to 15 residues. The entire variable domain, with the rest obtained from reference TRBV5-6 and TRBJ2-3, is as follows: DAGVTQSPTHLIKTRGQQVTLRCSPKSGHDTVSWYQQALGQGPQFIFQYYEEEERQRGNFPDRFSGHQFPNYSSELNVNALLLGDSALYLCASSLDGSSADTQYFGPGTRLTVL.

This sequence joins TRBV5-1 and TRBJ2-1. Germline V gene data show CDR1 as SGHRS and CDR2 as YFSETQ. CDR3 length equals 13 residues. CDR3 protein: CASSLQNYNEQFF.

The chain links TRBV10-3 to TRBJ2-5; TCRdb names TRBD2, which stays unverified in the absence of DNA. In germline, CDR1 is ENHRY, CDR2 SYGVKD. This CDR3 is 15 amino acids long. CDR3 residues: CAIALSRATLETQYF.

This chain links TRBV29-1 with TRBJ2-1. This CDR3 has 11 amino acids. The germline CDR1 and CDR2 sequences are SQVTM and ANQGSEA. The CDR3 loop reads CSVDRHNEQFF.

Here the CDR3 reads CASSIGQGLAGGGQFF. V usage is TRBV19 and J usage is TRBJ2-1; TCRdb outputs TRBD2, but without DNA this stays unchecked. From germline, CDR1 is LNHDA and CDR2 SQIVND (reference sequence). CDR3 length: 16 amino acids.

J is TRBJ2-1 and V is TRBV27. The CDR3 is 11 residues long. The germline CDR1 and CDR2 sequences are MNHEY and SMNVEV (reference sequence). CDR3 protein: CASSLYPEQFF.